The TCR beta chain described here comes from a study of post-analysis software for immune sequencing data. Across the whole study: Relapsing-remitting, secondary progressive and progressive-relapsing forms of multiple sclerosis all featured among disease courses. Study-level points and caveats: Strong co-clustering by F measure linked samples that shared a preparation batch. Diversity measured as normalized Chao1 was significantly lower in multiple sclerosis patients than in controls. TRBV5-6, TRBV5-1 and TRBV20-1 belonged to a set of a handful of TRBV segments that were more frequent in patients than controls.

This clonotype occurred a few times. Its matching antigen is unknown. The CDR3 extends over 14 amino acids. Trimming cost V 6 bases and J 0 bases, with 6 bases left between them. Unique molecular identifiers featured in each of the TCR beta cDNA libraries. Yield was 500,000 to 600,000 cDNA molecules from approximately 0.91 to 9.4 million T cells. TCRdb fed the PCR reads into MiXCR, producing one record per CDR3 protein. This table holds 450,000 to 700,000 distinct CDR3 sequences, roughly 45% found once. The TCR comes from a girl aged 5-17 years with multiple sclerosis. Sequenced input: blood. The rearrangement uses TRBV12-3 or TRBV12-4 and TRBJ2-6, with D hard to call. This CDR3 reads CASRQSSGANVLTF. The CDR3 bases are TGTGCCAGCAGACAGAGCTCTGGGGCCAACGTCCTGACTTTC.